Reported below is one T cell receptor (beta chain). This clone was recorded a few times. Its binding antigen is unknown. No clone much larger than this one lies a single base away; base qualities are absent. This sample is drawn from a study of cytomegalovirus exposure and HLA in healthy donors (dated by TCRdb to about 2017). About the full investigation: An earlier analysis of several hundred of the donors reported 276 Gb of sequence data and 117 million unique TCR beta sequences obtained from about 180 million T cells. An early release covering over 500 HLA-typed donors comprised 250 to 350 gigabases of sequencing data and 85 million or so unique TCR sequences. Among the approximately 400 genotyped donors, around 81% belonged to the genetic ancestry cluster associated with self-reported Caucasian donors. The aim of the study was to test whether cataloging public T cell receptors could identify signatures of past pathogen exposure. The T cell repertoires of several hundred subjects were profiled by immunosequencing and related to cytomegalovirus serostatus. Along with the roughly 670-subject first cohort, a separate validation cohort of approximately 110 different subjects was used. To predict cytomegalovirus infection status, the study combined high-throughput TCR immunosequencing, statistical association of individual TCRs with disease status, and machine learning. A later analysis re-examined previously published TCR beta repertoires from more than 550 donors and added high-resolution HLA genotyping to investigate patterns of TCR occurrence. In the later analysis, no new phenotypic data were used to find candidate immune exposures; instead, reliance was placed on TCR beta sequences and their occurrence across donors. An earlier analysis of 500 to 650 of the donors applied high-throughput TCR beta sequencing to assess whether each TCR beta V gene segment acted as functional or pseudogenic. Donor age, sex, ethnicity and CMV serostatus were compiled alongside the repertoire data. A later genetic analysis used genome-wide SNP genotypes for about three fifths of the 666 donors, treating that subset as a discovery cohort. Every discovery cohort repertoire had been produced on one sequencing platform. HLA typing included class I and class II loci at four-digit resolution. Typing coverage differed by locus: A, B, C, DRB1 and DQB1 were typed in about 620-640 donors, DQA1 in approximately 520, DPA1 in approximately 610, and DPB1 in around 440. Roughly 5 DR-DQ haplotypes were handled as single units for association and clustering because linkage in the cohort was strong. Across around 400 genotyped donors of the cohort, an average of approximately 240,000 unique TCR beta nucleotide sequences per donor were sequenced, and 15% to 20% of those sequences were non-productive.

The CDR3 contains 15 residues, cysteine and phenylalanine counted. Left in the record is the CDR3 DNA by itself, 45 bases read in frame from the first base. The junction shows trimming of 5 bases on V and 8 bases on J, plus 16 bases between the germline ends. From the germline V gene (reference sequence), CDR1 is LNHDA and CDR2 is SQIVND. The cohort consisted of hundreds of healthy bone marrow donors. All cohort members were sampled while nominally healthy, although unrecorded immune exposures were likely present. The donor was CMV seronegative and was included in the group of hundreds of seronegative cohort members. Each donor provided a peripheral blood sample, and peripheral blood mononuclear cells were used for TCR beta sequencing. Genomic DNA was extracted from the blood cell samples with the Qiagen DNeasy Blood Extraction Kit. Beyond this particular receptor, the publication reports: A total of 150 to 200 TCR beta chains were listed by the study as associated with cytomegalovirus. A later genetic analysis reported fewer N-insertions in productive TCRs among donors in an Asian-associated ancestry cluster than the 666-donor mean. In vitro tests confirmed that a few of the cytomegalovirus-associated TCR beta chains recognize cytomegalovirus antigens. A later analysis associated about 16,000 TCR beta sequences with specific HLA alleles at a false discovery rate of 0.05. A further reported finding was that TCR beta sequences accurately predicted the HLA-A and HLA-B alleles for most subjects in the first cohort. Some IMGT-functional V segments, including TRBV6-2 and TRBV6-3, could not be distinguished by the 87-base-pair reads and were therefore excluded. The sequencing pipeline was judged likely to have produced a cluster of highly shared sequence variants as a technical artifact. The classifier was reported to diagnose cytomegalovirus status with high specificity and sensitivity in both the original cohort and the validation cohort. Roughly uniform sequencing depth across donors was assumed in presence/absence analyses, although this assumption may not hold. Because counts were too low, seventeen rarely observed V segments, including chromosome 9 orphons, were excluded from the earlier analysis of about 500 of the donors. According to the authors, the approach could potentially be generalized to other disease states and immunological phenotypes. According to a later analysis, TCR association rates differed among HLA loci, with DRB1 alleles showing the most associated TCRs and HLA-C alleles showing the fewest. Assigning TCR associations to individual alleles was difficult when HLA alleles, especially DR and DQ, strongly co-occurred. HLA typing was unavailable for some donors at each locus, so association tests used only the typed subset. An association between a missense DCLRE1C variant and V-gene and J-gene trimming of TCR beta chains was found in a later genetic analysis and replicated in an independent cohort. In a later analysis, HLA-associated TCR beta chains were found to be more clonally expanded and to have lower generation probabilities than equally common non-associated chains. Several of the top co-occurrence clusters appeared to be linked to parvovirus B19, influenza, CMV and Epstein-Barr virus, according to a later analysis. An earlier analysis of approximately 600 of the donors showed that most TCR beta V segments appeared in productive rearrangements either about 87% or about 30% of the time, which broadly matched IMGT annotations. Most TCR sequences were seen in very few donors, while some public TCRs were found in many individuals. Linkage disequilibrium might explain the correlated functional status among segregating V segments, but an unknown experimental factor could not be excluded. This cohort had only TCR beta chains sequenced, and the lack of alpha or paired-chain data limited which features could be detected. CMV serostatus was the only immune exposure information available for the cohort. According to a later analysis, most CMV-associated TCR beta chains appeared to be HLA-restricted, and the HLA associations seemed to be driven largely by CMV exposure.

The protocol used for the library was the immunoSEQ multiplex PCR assay. For the multiplex PCR, a mixture combining 60 forward primers for TCR Vbeta segments and 13 reverse primers for TCR Jbeta segments was used. Amplification of the CDR3 region of rearranged TCR beta genes was performed with a multiplex PCR assay on genomic DNA. On the Illumina HiSeq System, the amplified TCR beta libraries were sequenced as 87-base-pair reads. As for the authors' bioinformatics: Across the roughly 600 repertoires, a later analysis counted tens of millions of unique TCR beta chains, around 10 million of which were shared by at least two donors. Raw reads were error-corrected and collapsed into unique sequences with a nearest-neighbor algorithm that merged closely related sequences to remove PCR and sequencing errors. V, D and J gene segments were assigned by aligning CDR3 sequences to IMGT reference sequences. For a sequence to be retained, a match of at least six nucleotides to both a V gene segment and a J gene segment was required. Rearrangements were called productive when the CDR3 lacked stop codons and stayed in frame with V and J; all others were non-productive. Following IMGT convention, CDR3 was defined as the stretch from the second conserved V-encoded cysteine to the conserved J-encoded phenylalanine. Sequences without an unambiguous match to a single V gene segment were excluded from the earlier analysis of approximately 600 of the donors. An earlier analysis of a few hundred of the donors called V segments functional above 56.7% productive rearrangements and segregating when the between-donor standard deviation exceeded 5%. A statistical classification framework was developed to diagnose cytomegalovirus status using the catalog of TCR beta chain sequences. In a later analysis, TCR nucleotide sequences were compared against IMGT/GENE-DB human TR gene sequences so that V and J genes could be assigned. In a later analysis, CDR3 sequences and most-parsimonious VDJ recombination scenarios were assigned using the TCRdist pipeline. A later analysis defined each TCR beta chain by its CDR3 amino acid sequence plus V-gene family, and excluded reads lacking a unique V-gene family. A later analysis removed 592 highly shared, low-generation-probability nucleotide sequences to deal with suspected cross-contamination and a sequencing artifact. In a later analysis, a clonal expansion index for each public chain was calculated from normalized within-repertoire ranks of inferred template counts. In a later analysis, generation probabilities were computed using a VDJ recombination model fitted to out-of-frame rearrangements, and the results were checked against IGoR. In a later analysis, hypergeometric tests were used to score TCR-TCR, TCR-HLA and TCR-CMV co-occurrence, with a repertoire-size bias correction applied to TCR pairs. False discovery rates were estimated in a later analysis by permuting HLA or CMV assignments 20 times. In a later analysis, co-occurring TCRs were grouped using DBSCAN, and TCRdist sequence similarity was added for clustering within HLA-allele-positive subsets. For co-occurrence clustering, repertoires with fewer than 30,000 or more than 120,000 public chains were excluded, along with a handful of repertoires with anomalous nucleotide sharing. Here the immuneACCESS table is served through TCRdb, limited to in-frame sequences with V and J called. Missing clones are a known gap in these copies; in checked studies unresolved V genes cover under half, and the rest lacks a known reason. V, J and clone size are those of that table, while D and trimming were read from the DNA. The sample table contains about 110,000 clones; only one count was recorded for nearly 15% of them. The ten largest clonotypes hold roughly 0.79% of the sample.

The source material was PBMCs. The TCR was taken from a female donor in good health and CMV-seronegative. The chain uses TRBV19 and TRBJ1-6; the D gene identity is not certain. The nucleotide sequence is TGTGCCAGTAGTTTACGACGGACTCTTGATTCACCCCTCCACTTT. The resulting protein is CASSLRRTLDSPLHF.